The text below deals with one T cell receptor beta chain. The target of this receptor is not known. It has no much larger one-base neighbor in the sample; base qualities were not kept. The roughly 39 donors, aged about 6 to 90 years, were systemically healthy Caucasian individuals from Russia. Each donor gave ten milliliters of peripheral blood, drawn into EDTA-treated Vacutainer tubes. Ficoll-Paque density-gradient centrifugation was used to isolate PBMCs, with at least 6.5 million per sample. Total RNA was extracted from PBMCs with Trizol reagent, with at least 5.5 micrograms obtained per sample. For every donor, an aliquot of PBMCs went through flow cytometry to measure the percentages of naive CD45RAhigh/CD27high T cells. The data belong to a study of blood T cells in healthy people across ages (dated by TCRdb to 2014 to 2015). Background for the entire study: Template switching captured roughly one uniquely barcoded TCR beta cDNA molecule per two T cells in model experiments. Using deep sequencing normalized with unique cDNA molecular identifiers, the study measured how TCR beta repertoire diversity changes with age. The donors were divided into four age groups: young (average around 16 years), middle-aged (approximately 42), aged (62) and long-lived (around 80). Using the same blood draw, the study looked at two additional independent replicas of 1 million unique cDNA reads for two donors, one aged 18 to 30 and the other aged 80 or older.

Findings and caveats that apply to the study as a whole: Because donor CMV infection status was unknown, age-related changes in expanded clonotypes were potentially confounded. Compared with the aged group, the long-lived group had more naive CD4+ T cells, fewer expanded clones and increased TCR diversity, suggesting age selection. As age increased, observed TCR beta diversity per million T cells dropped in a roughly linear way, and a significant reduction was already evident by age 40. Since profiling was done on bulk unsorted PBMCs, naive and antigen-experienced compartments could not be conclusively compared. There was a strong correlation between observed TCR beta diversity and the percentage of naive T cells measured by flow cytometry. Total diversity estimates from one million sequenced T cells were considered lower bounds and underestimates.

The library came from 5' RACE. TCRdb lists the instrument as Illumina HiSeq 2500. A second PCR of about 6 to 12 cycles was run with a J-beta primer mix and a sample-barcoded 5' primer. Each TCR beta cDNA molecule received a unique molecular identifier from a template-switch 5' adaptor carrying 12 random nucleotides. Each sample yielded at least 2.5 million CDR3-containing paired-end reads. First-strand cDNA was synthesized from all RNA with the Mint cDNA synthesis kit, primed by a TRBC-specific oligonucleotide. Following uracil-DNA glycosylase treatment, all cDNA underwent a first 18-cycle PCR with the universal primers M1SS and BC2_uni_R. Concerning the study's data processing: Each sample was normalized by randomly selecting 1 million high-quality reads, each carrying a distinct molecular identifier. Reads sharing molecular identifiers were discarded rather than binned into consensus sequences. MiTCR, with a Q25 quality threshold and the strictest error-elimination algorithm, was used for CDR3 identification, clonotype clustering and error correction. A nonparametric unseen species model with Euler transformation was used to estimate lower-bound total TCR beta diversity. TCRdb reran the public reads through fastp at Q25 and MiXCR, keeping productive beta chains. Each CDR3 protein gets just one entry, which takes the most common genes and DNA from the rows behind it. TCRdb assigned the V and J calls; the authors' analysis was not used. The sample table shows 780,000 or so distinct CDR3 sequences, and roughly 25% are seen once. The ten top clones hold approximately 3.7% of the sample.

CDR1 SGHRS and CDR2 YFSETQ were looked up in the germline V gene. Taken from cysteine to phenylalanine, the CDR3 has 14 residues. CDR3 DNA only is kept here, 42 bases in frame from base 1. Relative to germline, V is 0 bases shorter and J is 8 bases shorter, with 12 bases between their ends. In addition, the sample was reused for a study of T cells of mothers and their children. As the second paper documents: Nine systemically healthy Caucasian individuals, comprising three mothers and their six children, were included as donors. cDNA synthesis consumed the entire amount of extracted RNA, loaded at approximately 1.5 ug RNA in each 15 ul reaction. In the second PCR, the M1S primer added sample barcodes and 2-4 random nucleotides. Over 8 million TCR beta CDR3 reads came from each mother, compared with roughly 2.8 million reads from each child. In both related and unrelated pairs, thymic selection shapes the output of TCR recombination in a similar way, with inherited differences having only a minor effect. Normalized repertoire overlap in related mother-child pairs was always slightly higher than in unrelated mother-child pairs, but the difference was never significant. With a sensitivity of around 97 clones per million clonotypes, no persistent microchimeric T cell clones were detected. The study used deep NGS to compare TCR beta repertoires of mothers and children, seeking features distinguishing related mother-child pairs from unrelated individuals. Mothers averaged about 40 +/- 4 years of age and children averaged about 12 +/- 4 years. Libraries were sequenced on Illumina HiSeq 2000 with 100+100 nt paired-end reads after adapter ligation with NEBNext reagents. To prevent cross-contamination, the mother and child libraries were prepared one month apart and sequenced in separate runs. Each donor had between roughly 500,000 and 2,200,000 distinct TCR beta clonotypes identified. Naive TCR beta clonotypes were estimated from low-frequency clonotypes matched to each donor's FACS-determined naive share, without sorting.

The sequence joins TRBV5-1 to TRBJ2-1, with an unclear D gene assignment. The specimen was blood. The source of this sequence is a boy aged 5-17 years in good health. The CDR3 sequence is CASSLGWQLDEQFF. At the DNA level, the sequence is TGCGCCAGCAGCTTGGGATGGCAGTTGGATGAGCAGTTCTTC.